This entry lists 10 T cell receptor beta chains sequenced from one sample in a study of identical twins. TCRdb independently ran MiXCR on the 5' RACE reads; one entry per CDR3 protein. The data hold roughly 250,000 distinct CDR3 sequences, with about 7.5% observed a single time. This sample also belongs to another study, concerning yellow fever vaccine responses in identical twins.

The sequencing sample was made of CD8+ T cells sorted from blood. Source of these receptors: a young woman in good health.

The rearrangement uses TRBV6-2 or TRBV6-3 and TRBJ2-7; 7 nucleotides agree with TRBD1. The ends lost 0 bases at V and 3 bases at J; junction bases unmatched: 2. This CDR3 contains 14 residues. The germline V gene encodes CDR1 MNHEY and CDR2 SVGEGT. The CDR3 bases are TGTGCCAGCAGTTACTCACAGGGGCACTACGAGCAGTACTTC. This codes for CASSYSQGHYEQYF.

The gene calls are TRBV24-1 and TRBJ2-1; no definite D call. The CDR3 length is 13 residues. Trimming stripped 4 bases from V and 2 bases from J, with 5 bases between. The germline gives CDR1 KGHDR, CDR2 SFDVKD. The CDR3 is CATSEGTYNEQFF. The CDR3 DNA is TGTGCCACCAGTGAGGGCACCTACAATGAGCAGTTCTTC.

This clonotype has a count of ten or more. The chain is built from TRBV10-3 and TRBJ2-3; 7 bases are a match to TRBD2. This CDR3 has 15 residues. The junction had 4 bases not matched to a gene; V was cut back by 2 bases and J by 2 bases. CDR1 is ENHRY and CDR2 is SYGVKD in the germline V gene. CDR3 loop: CAISEASGYTDTQYF. CDR3 sequence (DNA): TGTGCCATCAGTGAGGCTAGCGGTTACACAGATACGCAGTATTTT.

A few counts support this clonotype. The chain is built from TRBV24-1 and TRBJ2-1; possible D gene TRBD1, 7 bases. Germline V gene lookup returns CDR1 KGHDR and CDR2 SFDVKD. This CDR3 region has 17 residues. V was pared by 3 bases and J by 2 bases, with 16 bases between. CDR3 loop: CATSDPRQGGTYNEQFF. The CDR3 DNA follows: TGTGCCACCAGTGATCCACGACAGGGAGGTACCTACAATGAGCAGTTCTTC.

This clonotype has just a few counts. This chain links TRBV20-1 with TRBJ2-3, with 12 nucleotides matching TRBD2. CDR1 is DFQATT, CDR2 SNEGSKA, per germline (reference sequence). The trim removed 7 bases at V and 3 bases at J, leaving 8 bases unmatched. CDR3 size: 15 residues. In nucleotides, the CDR3 is TGCAGTGTTCCCGGACTAGCGGGAACAACAGATACGCAGTATTTT. This sequence encodes CSVPGLAGTTDTQYF.

This clonotype was detected ten times or more. V usage is TRBV12-3 or TRBV12-4 and J usage is TRBJ2-3; possibly TRBD1 for D (5 bases). The CDR3 contains 14 residues. Trimming cost V 2 bases and J 4 bases, with 10 bases left between them. For the CDR3, the DNA is TGTGCCAGCAGTTTACAGGGCGTGGCAGATACGCAGTATTTT. It encodes CASSLQGVADTQYF.

Only a few counts were recorded for this clonotype. V and J are TRBV27 and TRBJ1-6, with D maybe TRBD1 (5 bases). V dropped 2 bases and J dropped 9 bases, with 14 bases sitting between them. The CDR3 spans 15 residues. CDR1 and CDR2 (germline): MNHEY, SMNVEV (reference sequence). The DNA of the CDR3 is TGTGCCAGCAGTTTAATAGGTTCGACAGCTTCACCCCTCCACTTT. Its translation is CASSLIGSTASPLHF.

This clonotype was picked up a small number of times. This chain links TRBV9 with TRBJ2-3; 13 bases align to TRBD2. Trimming at V came to 0 bases and at J to 4 bases, leaving 5 bases not matched to a gene. CDR1 is SGDLS and CDR2 is YYNGEE in the germline V gene. This CDR3 region has 17 residues. CDR3 residues: CASSVAELAGGADTQYF. CDR3 DNA sequence: TGTGCCAGCAGCGTAGCTGAACTAGCGGGAGGGGCAGATACGCAGTATTTT.

The sample holds a few counts of this clonotype. V and J are TRBV5-6 and TRBJ2-5; D is tentatively TRBD1 or TRBD2 (5 bases each). CDR3 size: 18 residues. Per germline, CDR1 SGHDT and CDR2 YYEEEE. Trimming removed 0 bases at V and 5 bases at J, with 23 bases between. The chain's CDR3 is CASSLAGMISRDRETQYF. The CDR3 coding sequence is TGTGCCAGCAGCTTGGCCGGGATGATTAGCAGGGATCGGGAGACCCAGTACTTC.

This clonotype has ten or more counts. The rearrangement links TRBV6-5 to TRBJ1-2; D might be TRBD1 (5 bases). There are 15 residues in the CDR3. Germline values: CDR1 MNHEY, CDR2 SVGAGI. V was pared by 3 bases and J by 4 bases, with 15 bases between. Written as DNA, the CDR3 is TGTGCCAGCAGTTATAGGGAAGTGGGGCTCTATGGCTACACCTTC. Translating gives CASSYREVGLYGYTF.